These T cell receptor beta chains were read from a single sample in a study of cytomegalovirus exposure and HLA in healthy donors. The data were produced by immunoSEQ multiplex PCR, yet TCRdb's version contains in-frame clones alone and is incomplete. Of around 160,000 clones detected, roughly 74% appear once; the ten largest clones hold around 7.7%. Sequencing used PBMCs. The receptors derive from a woman aged 40 to 49 in good health and CMV-seropositive. The CDR3 runs from the conserved cysteine through the conserved F or W. The order of the fields is V gene, J gene, CDR3 protein.

V: TRBV29-1; J: TRBJ2-7; CDR3: CSVVGGQGADEQYF
V: TRBV28; J: TRBJ2-7; CDR3: CASSFGTLYEQYF
V: TRBV30; J: TRBJ2-3; CDR3: CAWGNKGTGASTDTQYF
V: TRBV9; J: TRBJ2-3; CDR3: CASSEGLAGVGTDTQYF
V: TRBV11-2; J: TRBJ2-7; CDR3: CASSRTAGNEQYF
V: TRBV2; J: TRBJ2-1; CDR3: CASSGPRAGGVTGEQFF
V: TRBV25-1; J: TRBJ2-3; CDR3: CASRNSGRADTQYF
V: TRBV9; J: TRBJ2-1; CDR3: CASSVVPSGSSYNEQFF
V: TRBV6-1; J: TRBJ1-4; CDR3: CASSEARGFEKLFF
V: TRBV19; J: TRBJ2-2; CDR3: CASSIEQGAGELFF
V: TRBV27; J: TRBJ2-1; CDR3: CASTSGAGNEQFF
V: TRBV11-3; J: TRBJ2-3; CDR3: CASSTGLAGVGTDTQYF
V: TRBV19; J: TRBJ2-7; CDR3: CASSITGVGSYEQYF
V: TRBV9; J: TRBJ1-2; CDR3: CASSVAPDRGSDYGYTF
V: TRBV14; J: TRBJ1-2; CDR3: CASSQVQLYGYTF
V: TRBV9; J: TRBJ2-1; CDR3: CASSASTGGVINEQFF
V: TRBV7-9; J: TRBJ2-6; CDR3: CASSRRQGSTLSGANVLTF
V: TRBV29-1; J: TRBJ1-1; CDR3: CSATRGQMNTEAFF
V: TRBV2; J: TRBJ2-3; CDR3: CASIRDRGHTDTQYF
V: TRBV13; J: TRBJ2-7; CDR3: CASSFHRTSGYEQYF
V: TRBV15; J: TRBJ2-7; CDR3: CATSRGLAGSYEQYF
V: TRBV4-3; J: TRBJ1-6; CDR3: CASSRTGQYNSPLHF
V: TRBV7-2; J: TRBJ1-5; CDR3: CASSSDRGQPQHF
V: TRBV6-6; J: TRBJ2-3; CDR3: CASRYSGSGADTQYF
V: TRBV9; J: TRBJ2-7; CDR3: CASSVGDRGYEQYF
V: TRBV10-2; J: TRBJ1-1; CDR3: CASRTEDRVGTEAFF
V: TRBV25-1; J: TRBJ1-2; CDR3: CASSESGGSSYGYTF
V: TRBV4-3; J: TRBJ1-1; CDR3: CASSQGGFMNTEAFF
V: TRBV4-1; J: TRBJ1-3; CDR3: CASSLSDRVGSGNTIYF
V: TRBV2; J: TRBJ1-2; CDR3: CASSATGMAYGYTF
V: TRBV30; J: TRBJ2-3; CDR3: CAWSVLKELAGVNTQYF
V: TRBV5-1; J: TRBJ2-7; CDR3: CASSAGYEQYF
V: TRBV4-1; J: TRBJ1-2; CDR3: CASSRRARQGNSYGYTF
V: TRBV14; J: TRBJ2-3; CDR3: CASSQDLSDTQYF
V: TRBV5-1; J: TRBJ1-2; CDR3: CASSGQGGYGYTF
V: TRBV6-5; J: TRBJ2-2; CDR3: CASNQASGSGELFF
V: TRBV7-6; J: TRBJ2-3; CDR3: CASSLAPRGTDTQYF
V: TRBV29-1; J: TRBJ2-1; CDR3: CSVESGTGGNNEQFF
V: TRBV6-5; J: TRBJ1-5; CDR3: CASRTTGGNQPQHF
V: TRBV4-3; J: TRBJ1-1; CDR3: CASSQDSSRPEAFF
V: TRBV11-1; J: TRBJ1-1; CDR3: CASSENRNEAFF
V: TRBV28; J: TRBJ2-7; CDR3: CASSSNRWTTSYEQYF
V: TRBV28; J: TRBJ1-4; CDR3: CASSLATGGANEKLFF
V: TRBV28; J: TRBJ2-7; CDR3: CASSLRGRGYF
V: TRBV12-2; J: TRBJ2-3; CDR3: CASRSEAGGTDTQYF
V: TRBV2; J: TRBJ2-1; CDR3: CASRGPDGDEQFF
V: TRBV28; J: TRBJ2-3; CDR3: CASSLTQGTDTQYF
V: TRBV7-8; J: TRBJ2-5; CDR3: CASRPRAWDTQETQYF
V: TRBV28; J: TRBJ1-1; CDR3: CASSLGGGRPEF
V: TRBV19; J: TRBJ2-7; CDR3: CASTPTGAGAYEQYF
V: TRBV5-6; J: TRBJ2-1; CDR3: CASSWGRKGYNEQFF
V: TRBV6-1; J: TRBJ2-7; CDR3: CASSSTYRDGEQYF
V: TRBV2; J: TRBJ2-7; CDR3: CASRASTSSYEQYF
V: TRBV9; J: TRBJ2-3; CDR3: CASSVGVGGRAGDTQYF